Listed below are T cell receptor beta chains from one sample, sequenced in a study of OX40 agonist ivuxolimab in advanced cancers. Method: immunoSEQ multiplex PCR; TCRdb's copy keeps in-frame clones and lacks some. The sample yields about 58,000 clones, less than 90% seen once. The sequenced sample was CD4+ or CD8+ T cells sorted from blood, obtained in a trial of the OX40 agonist ivuxolimab. All receptors come from an adult with an advanced solid tumor such as melanoma, head and neck, liver or kidney cancer. Each CDR3 is given with its conserved first and last residue. Each record gives: V gene, clone size, J gene, CDR3 length, D gene, CDR3 DNA, CDR3 protein. A D gene is named only where the DNA matches it firmly. Not all rows give a size; the values are once, few, many and, for expanded clones, a class.

V: TRBV18
size: .
J: TRBJ2-6
length: 18
D: .
DNA: TGTGCCAGCTCACCATGGGACGCCCTAGCAGGGGGGGCCAACGTCCTGACTTTC
CDR3: CASSPWDALAGGANVLTF

V: TRBV7-9
size: .
J: TRBJ2-1
length: 15
D: TRBD2
DNA: TGTGCCAGCAGCCCACGAGGGACTAGCGGCAATGAGCAGTTCTTC
CDR3: CASSPRGTSGNEQFF

V: TRBV19
size: .
J: TRBJ1-4
length: 15
D: .
DNA: TGTGCCAGTAGTGATCCGGGACGGACTAATGAAAAACTGTTTTTT
CDR3: CASSDPGRTNEKLFF

V: TRBV29-1
size: .
J: TRBJ1-1
length: 13
D: .
DNA: TGCAGCGTTGACCAGGGCGCAAACACTGAAGCTTTCTTT
CDR3: CSVDQGANTEAFF

V: TRBV2
size: .
J: TRBJ1-1
length: 14
D: .
DNA: TGTGCCAGCAGCTACTCTACAGGATACACTGAAGCTTTCTTT
CDR3: CASSYSTGYTEAFF

V: TRBV5-6
size: .
J: TRBJ1-6
length: 15
D: .
DNA: TGTGCCAGCAGCTCCCGCGCTCGGGCACCAGGGCGCCTCCACTTT
CDR3: CASSSRARAPGRLHF

V: TRBV19
size: .
J: TRBJ2-3
length: 14
D: .
DNA: TGTGCCAGTAGTATGACTGGGAGCGCAGATACGCAGTATTTT
CDR3: CASSMTGSADTQYF

V: TRBV7-8
size: .
J: TRBJ2-2
length: 18
D: .
DNA: TGTGCCAGCACCCCGTTCAGGGTAATTACTGCGAACACCGGGGAGCTGTTTTTT
CDR3: CASTPFRVITANTGELFF

V: TRBV9
size: .
J: TRBJ2-3
length: 13
D: .
DNA: TGTGCCAGCAGCGTAGTAAGCACAGATACGCAGTATTTT
CDR3: CASSVVSTDTQYF

V: TRBV5-1
size: .
J: TRBJ2-2
length: 16
D: TRBD1
DNA: TGCGCCAGCAGACCGACCGGGACAGGGGTCACCGGGGAGCTGTTTTTT
CDR3: CASRPTGTGVTGELFF

V: TRBV30
size: .
J: TRBJ1-2
length: 17
D: TRBD1
DNA: TGTTCCTTAGGGCCCCGGGACAGGGGTTTTCCGGACTATGGCTACACCTTC
CDR3: CSLGPRDRGFPDYGYTF

V: TRBV4-1
size: .
J: TRBJ2-1
length: 16
D: .
DNA: TGCGCCAGCAGCCAAAGTCCAGCGAGCTCCTACAATGAGCAGTTCTTC
CDR3: CASSQSPASSYNEQFF

V: TRBV2
size: .
J: TRBJ2-2
length: 16
D: .
DNA: TGTGCCAGCAGTGAAGTCCGAAACAGGAACACCGGGGAGCTGTTTTTT
CDR3: CASSEVRNRNTGELFF

V: TRBV30
size: once
J: TRBJ2-1
length: 15
D: TRBD1
DNA: TGTGCCTGGAGTGTGGGACAGGGGGCGGAGGGTGAGCAGTTCTTC
CDR3: CAWSVGQGAEGEQFF

V: TRBV28
size: .
J: TRBJ2-5
length: 14
D: TRBD2
DNA: TGTGCCAGCAGTTTAACGGGGGGGCTGGAGACCCAGTACTTC
CDR3: CASSLTGGLETQYF

V: TRBV6-5
size: few
J: TRBJ2-7
length: 12
D: .
DNA: TGTGCCAGCAGAAGGGGCGACTACGAGCAGTACTTC
CDR3: CASRRGDYEQYF

V: TRBV14
size: .
J: TRBJ2-5
length: 14
D: .
DNA: TGTGCCAGCAGCCTCGGACTGCGGCAAGAGACCCAGTACTTC
CDR3: CASSLGLRQETQYF

V: TRBV28
size: .
J: TRBJ1-1
length: 12
D: .
DNA: TGTGCCACCCCGCACCCCCTCAGTGAAGCTTTCTTT
CDR3: CATPHPLSEAFF

V: TRBV19
size: .
J: TRBJ2-2
length: 14
D: .
DNA: TGTGCCAGTAGTATATCTACAGGGACCGGGGAGCTGTTTTTT
CDR3: CASSISTGTGELFF

V: TRBV15
size: .
J: TRBJ2-3
length: 15
D: .
DNA: TGTGCCACCAGCAGAGATGTGGGCGGTACAGATACGCAGTATTTT
CDR3: CATSRDVGGTDTQYF

V: TRBV7-3
size: few
J: TRBJ2-4
length: 13
D: .
DNA: TGTGCCAGCAGCCGTGGGTTAGAGGACATTCAGTACTTC
CDR3: CASSRGLEDIQYF

V: TRBV5-1
size: .
J: TRBJ2-5
length: 16
D: TRBD2
DNA: TGCGCCAGCAGCTTATTAGCGGGGAGGGGCATGCAGACCCAGTACTTC
CDR3: CASSLLAGRGMQTQYF

V: TRBV9
size: .
J: TRBJ2-1
length: 16
D: TRBD2
DNA: TGTGCCAGCAGCCCCCCGGGACTAGCGTTGATCAATGAGCAGTTCTTC
CDR3: CASSPPGLALINEQFF

V: TRBV25-1
size: .
J: TRBJ1-1
length: 14
D: .
DNA: TGTGCCAGCAGTGAAATCTCCGCGGACAGAGAAGCTTTCTTT
CDR3: CASSEISADREAFF

V: TRBV5-1
size: .
J: TRBJ2-7
length: 14
D: .
DNA: TGCGCCAGCAGGGGGACGACAGGTTCCTACGAGCAGTACTTC
CDR3: CASRGTTGSYEQYF

V: TRBV29-1
size: few
J: TRBJ2-7
length: 15
D: .
DNA: TGCAGCGTTTCACTAGGGGCCGCGAGCTCCTACGAGCAGTACTTC
CDR3: CSVSLGAASSYEQYF

V: TRBV6-1
size: .
J: TRBJ2-5
length: 13
D: .
DNA: TGTGCCAGCAGGGTCAAGCAGCAAGAGACCCAGTACTTC
CDR3: CASRVKQQETQYF

V: TRBV28
size: .
J: TRBJ1-2
length: 14
D: .
DNA: TGTGCCAGCAGTTGGTCAGGGGTTCTCTATGGCTACACCTTC
CDR3: CASSWSGVLYGYTF

V: TRBV6-6
size: .
J: TRBJ1-2
length: 14
D: .
DNA: TGTGCCAGCAGTTCACAGGGCTGGGACTATGGCTACACCTTC
CDR3: CASSSQGWDYGYTF

V: TRBV7-2
size: .
J: TRBJ2-1
length: 15
D: .
DNA: TGTGCCAGCAGCTTAAGGGGGACGTTCTACAATGAGCAGTTCTTC
CDR3: CASSLRGTFYNEQFF

V: TRBV13
size: .
J: TRBJ1-1
length: 18
D: TRBD1
DNA: TGTGCCAGCAGCCGGAATATAGGACAGGGTAAAGGGAACACTGAAGCTTTCTTT
CDR3: CASSRNIGQGKGNTEAFF

V: TRBV6-1
size: .
J: TRBJ1-3
length: 16
D: TRBD1
DNA: TGTGCCAGCAGTGAACCCGGGACAGGGTCTGGAAACACCATATATTTT
CDR3: CASSEPGTGSGNTIYF

V: TRBV28
size: .
J: TRBJ1-5
length: 14
D: .
DNA: TGTGCCAGTCAGGGGAGTCATAGCAATCAGCCCCAGCATTTT
CDR3: CASQGSHSNQPQHF

V: TRBV14
size: .
J: TRBJ1-2
length: 14
D: .
DNA: TGTGCCAGCAGCCAAGCTCGTTGGGGCTATGGCTACACCTTC
CDR3: CASSQARWGYGYTF

V: TRBV11-3
size: .
J: TRBJ1-1
length: 13
D: .
DNA: TGTGCCAGCAGCTTAGACCTCAGCACTGAAGCTTTCTTT
CDR3: CASSLDLSTEAFF

V: TRBV9
size: .
J: TRBJ2-1
length: 15
D: .
DNA: TGTGCCAGCAGCGTAGGACTGGAGATTCACAATGAGCAGTTCTTC
CDR3: CASSVGLEIHNEQFF

V: TRBV19
size: .
J: TRBJ2-7
length: 13
D: .
DNA: TGTGCCAGTAGTATCGGCGGGACGGGGGAGCAGTACTTC
CDR3: CASSIGGTGEQYF

V: TRBV5-4
size: .
J: TRBJ2-2
length: 13
D: .
DNA: TGTGCCAGCAGCTTGGTCCTAACCGGGGAGCTGTTTTTT
CDR3: CASSLVLTGELFF

V: TRBV11-2
size: few
J: TRBJ2-1
length: 13
D: .
DNA: TGTGCCAGCAGCTTAGGCCGCTACAATGAGCAGTTCTTC
CDR3: CASSLGRYNEQFF

V: TRBV7-3
size: .
J: TRBJ1-1
length: 15
D: TRBD1
DNA: TGTGCCAGCAGGCCCCGGGGAGGGGGCGCCGGCTCGGCTTTCTTT
CDR3: CASRPRGGGAGSAFF

V: TRBV9
size: .
J: TRBJ1-3
length: 14
D: .
DNA: TGTGCCAGCAGCGTAGGCCGGACTGGAAACACCATATATTTT
CDR3: CASSVGRTGNTIYF

V: TRBV11-3
size: .
J: TRBJ1-4
length: 12
D: .
DNA: TGTGCCAGCAGCTTCCAGGGTGAAAAACTGTTTTTT
CDR3: CASSFQGEKLFF

V: TRBV7-2
size: .
J: TRBJ1-1
length: 13
D: .
DNA: TGTGCCAGCAGCCCGCGACTGAACACTGAAGCTTTCTTT
CDR3: CASSPRLNTEAFF

V: TRBV15
size: .
J: TRBJ2-7
length: 16
D: TRBD1
DNA: TGTGCCACCAGCAGAGGAGGGGGGGACAGGGGGCCCGAGCAGTACTTC
CDR3: CATSRGGGDRGPEQYF

V: TRBV27
size: .
J: TRBJ2-7
length: 17
D: TRBD2
DNA: TGTGCCAGCAGTTATCCCCCGTATAGCGGGGTCTTTACCGAGCAGTACTTC
CDR3: CASSYPPYSGVFTEQYF

V: TRBV7-2
size: .
J: TRBJ1-1
length: 13
D: TRBD1
DNA: TGTGCCAGCAGCTTAAAGGGGGCCACTGAAGCTTTCTTT
CDR3: CASSLKGATEAFF

V: TRBV2
size: few
J: TRBJ1-5
length: 14
D: TRBD1
DNA: TGTGCCAGCAGATCCGGGACAGGCTATCAGCCCCAGCATTTT
CDR3: CASRSGTGYQPQHF

V: TRBV7-2
size: .
J: TRBJ1-3
length: 14
D: .
DNA: TGTGCCAGCAGCCCCAGGAGGCCTGGAAACACCATATATTTT
CDR3: CASSPRRPGNTIYF

V: TRBV19
size: .
J: TRBJ2-5
length: 12
D: .
DNA: TGTGCCAGTAGTCCTTGGGGGGAGACCCAGTACTTC
CDR3: CASSPWGETQYF

V: TRBV7-9
size: .
J: TRBJ2-7
length: 14
D: TRBD1
DNA: TGTGCCAGCAGCCGCTTCGGGACAGGGGGGGAGCAGTACTTC
CDR3: CASSRFGTGGEQYF

V: TRBV9
size: .
J: TRBJ2-7
length: 13
D: TRBD2
DNA: TGTGCCAGCAGCGTAGGAGGACTAGCCGAGCAGTACTTC
CDR3: CASSVGGLAEQYF

V: TRBV7-3
size: .
J: TRBJ2-5
length: 16
D: TRBD1
DNA: TGTGCCAGCAGCCGCGGACAGGGGGCACCTCGGGAGACCCAGTACTTC
CDR3: CASSRGQGAPRETQYF

V: TRBV29-1
size: .
J: TRBJ2-5
length: 14
D: .
DNA: TGCAGCGTTGGTGGCAGGGCGCGGGGAGAGACCCAGTACTTC
CDR3: CSVGGRARGETQYF

V: TRBV9
size: .
J: TRBJ1-2
length: 11
D: .
DNA: TGTGCCAGCAAGGGGGACGGTGGCTACACCTTC
CDR3: CASKGDGGYTF

V: TRBV15
size: .
J: TRBJ2-7
length: 16
D: TRBD2
DNA: TGTGCCACCAGCAGAGATCCCGGGGGGGCCGGTTACGAGCAGTACTTC
CDR3: CATSRDPGGAGYEQYF